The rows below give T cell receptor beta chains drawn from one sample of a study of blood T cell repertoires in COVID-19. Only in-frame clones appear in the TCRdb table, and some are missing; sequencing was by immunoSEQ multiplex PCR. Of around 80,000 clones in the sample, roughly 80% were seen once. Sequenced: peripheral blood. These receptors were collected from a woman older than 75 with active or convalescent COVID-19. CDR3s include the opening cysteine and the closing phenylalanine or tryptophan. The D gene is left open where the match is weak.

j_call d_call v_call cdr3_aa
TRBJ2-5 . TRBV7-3 CASSLDTNQETQYF
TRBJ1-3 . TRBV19 CASSEPGSALSPSGNTIYF
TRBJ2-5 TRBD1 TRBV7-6 CASSTRDRPQETQYF
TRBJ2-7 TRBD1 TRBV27 CASSSYYRRDRAPLEQYF
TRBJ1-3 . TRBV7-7 CASSPGGSSGNTIYF
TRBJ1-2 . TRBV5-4 CATGGGSSWTF
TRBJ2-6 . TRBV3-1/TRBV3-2 CASSQDWASGANVLTF
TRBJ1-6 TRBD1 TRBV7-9 CASSQYPRAGGFYNSPLHF
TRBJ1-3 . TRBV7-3 CASSLTGQSAIYF
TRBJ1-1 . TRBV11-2 CASSRGDINTEAFF
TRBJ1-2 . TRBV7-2 CASSTMGGFDSQANYGYTF
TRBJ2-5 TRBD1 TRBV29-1 CSVDRVQETQYF
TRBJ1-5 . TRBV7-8 CASSLVGAGDNQPQHF
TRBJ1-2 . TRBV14 CASSFETHHGYTF
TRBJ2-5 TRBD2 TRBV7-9 CASRPTSGGAVETQYF
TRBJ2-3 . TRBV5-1 CASSFGQYTDTQYF
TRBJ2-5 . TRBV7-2 CASSLAGIHSETQYF
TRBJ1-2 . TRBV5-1 CASSPGDEIYGYTF
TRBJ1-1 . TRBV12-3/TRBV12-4 CASRSARRPEAFF
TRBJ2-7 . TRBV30 CAWSSWGLQAYEQYF
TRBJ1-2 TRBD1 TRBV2 CAIRGQAVEGYTF
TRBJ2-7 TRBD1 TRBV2 CASSQDRGGTYEQYF
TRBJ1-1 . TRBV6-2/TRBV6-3 CASSYGPSEAFF
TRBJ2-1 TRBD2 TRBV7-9 CASSELAGNYNEQFF
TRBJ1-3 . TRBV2 CATGGNSGNTIYF
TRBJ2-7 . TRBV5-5 CASSLGQGRYYEQYF
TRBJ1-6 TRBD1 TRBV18 CASSGDRNSPLHF
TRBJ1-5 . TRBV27 CASSRGGAVAGSNQPQHF
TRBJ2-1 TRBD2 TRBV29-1 CSVRGVGGGYNEQFF
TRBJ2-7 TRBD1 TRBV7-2 CASSLAGGAMQQYF
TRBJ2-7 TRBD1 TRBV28 CASRGTGPLYEQYF
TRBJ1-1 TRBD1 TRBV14 CASSQDLPGGAFF
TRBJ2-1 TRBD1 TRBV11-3 CASSPTGSKGSSYNEQFF
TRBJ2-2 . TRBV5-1 CASSIQFVTGELFF
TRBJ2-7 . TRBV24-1 CATSRGASSYEQYF
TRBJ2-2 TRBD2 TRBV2 CASSKGSSGGAITGELFF
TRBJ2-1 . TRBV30 CAWSVGGGALNEQFF
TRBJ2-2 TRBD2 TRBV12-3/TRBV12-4 CASNSGGTGELFF
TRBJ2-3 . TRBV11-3 CASSAQGGTDTQYF
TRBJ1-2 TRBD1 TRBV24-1 CATSDKTRGLDGYTF
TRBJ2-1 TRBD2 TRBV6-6 CASSTGLAGVNEQFF
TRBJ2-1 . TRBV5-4 CASSLAVAGLSYNEQFF
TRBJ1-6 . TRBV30 CAWNPGTFQGPLHF
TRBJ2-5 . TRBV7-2 CASSFRVGGETQYF
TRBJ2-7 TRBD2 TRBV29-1 CSAGTSGNYEQYF
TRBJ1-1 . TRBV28 CASSIMNTEAFF
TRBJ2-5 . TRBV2 CASSDNSLSGTQYF
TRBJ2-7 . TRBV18 CASSLQVSYEQYF
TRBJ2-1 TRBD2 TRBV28 CASSHGLATGEQFF
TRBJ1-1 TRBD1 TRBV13 CASRQARTGAVNMNTEAFF
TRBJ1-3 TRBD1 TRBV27 CASSLVGQGASGNTIYF
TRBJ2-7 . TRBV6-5 CASSPPGVPYEQYF
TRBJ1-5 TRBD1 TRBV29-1 CSVAGTGAGQPQHF
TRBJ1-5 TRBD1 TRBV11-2 CASSRGQGAVSNQPQHF
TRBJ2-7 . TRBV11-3 CASSRPGLFSYEQYF
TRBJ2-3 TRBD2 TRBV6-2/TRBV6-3 CASSWSIFRLAGASRGDTQYF
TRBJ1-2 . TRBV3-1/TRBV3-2 CASSQDTLNYGYTF